These T cell receptor beta chains were read from a single sample in a study of blood T cell repertoires in COVID-19. TCRdb keeps only in-frame clones here, not all; method: immunoSEQ multiplex PCR. Found here are approximately 90,000 clones, over 70% of them singletons; the top ten hold roughly a third. Sequenced material: peripheral blood. Receptors were obtained from a woman of 80 years or more with active or convalescent COVID-19. Each CDR3 is given with its conserved first and last residue. The D gene is left open where the match is weak. Clone sizes are given selectively: once, few, many, or a class where the clone is expanded.

J gene,D gene,V gene,clone size,CDR3 DNA,CDR3 protein
TRBJ2-7,-,TRBV25-1,-,TGTGCCAGCAGTGAATCGGCTCAGCGAGGGCAGTACTTC,CASSESAQRGQYF
TRBJ2-7,TRBD2,TRBV7-9,-,TGTGCCAGCAGCTTTGGGGGGGAAGTGTACGAGCAGTACTTC,CASSFGGEVYEQYF
TRBJ2-3,-,TRBV6-5,-,TGTGCCAGCAGTTACGGCGGGCGTAGCACAGATACGCAGTATTTT,CASSYGGRSTDTQYF
TRBJ1-2,-,TRBV18,-,TGTGCCAGCTCACCTTCTCTACAGGGCGACTATGGCTACACCTTC,CASSPSLQGDYGYTF
TRBJ1-1,-,TRBV18,-,TGTGCCAGCACGTTGGGAGCGAACACTGAAGCTTTCTTT,CASTLGANTEAFF
TRBJ1-1,TRBD1,TRBV6-5,-,TGTGCCAGCAGGGGACAGGTGTTAAACACTGAAGCTTTCTTT,CASRGQVLNTEAFF
TRBJ2-3,TRBD1,TRBV6-5,-,TGTGCCAGCAGTTACTCGAAGGGGGCCGGGGCAGATACGCAGTATTTT,CASSYSKGAGADTQYF
TRBJ2-1,-,TRBV5-8,-,TGTGCCAGCAGCGGGGGCTACTCCTACAATGAGCAGTTCTTC,CASSGGYSYNEQFF
TRBJ2-1,-,TRBV3-1/TRBV3-2,-,TGTGCCAGCAGCCAACAGGGGCCGAGAAACAATGAGCAGTTCTTC,CASSQQGPRNNEQFF
TRBJ2-7,TRBD1,TRBV19,-,TGTGCCAGTTCCCGGGACAGGTCCTACGAGCAGTACTTC,CASSRDRSYEQYF
TRBJ2-2,TRBD2,TRBV18,-,TGTGCCAGCTCACCAGTAGCGGGAGTTTCCGGGGAGCTGTTTTTT,CASSPVAGVSGELFF
TRBJ1-2,-,TRBV10-3,-,TGTGCCATCGGACCCGGGAATTATGGCTACACCTTC,CAIGPGNYGYTF
TRBJ2-3,-,TRBV5-8,once,TGTGCCAGCAGCTTGTCCAGGGGAGTTAGCACAGATACGCAGTATTTT,CASSLSRGVSTDTQYF
TRBJ2-7,TRBD2,TRBV4-3,-,TGCGCCAGCAGCCAAGATTATGCGACGGGGGGATACTACGAGCAGTACTTC,CASSQDYATGGYYEQYF
TRBJ1-1,TRBD1,TRBV15,-,TGTGCCACCAGCAGAGAGGAAGGGGGCTATACTGAAGCTTTCTTT,CATSREEGGYTEAFF
TRBJ2-5,TRBD2,TRBV18,once,TGTGCCAGCTCACCACCCCCCGGGACTAGCGGCCTTCAATCGGGGGAGACCCAGTACTTC,CASSPPPGTSGLQSGETQYF
TRBJ2-2,TRBD2,TRBV5-1,-,TGCGCCAGCAGCACGGGACTACTCACCGGGGAGCTGTTTTTT,CASSTGLLTGELFF
TRBJ1-4,-,TRBV25-1,-,TGTGCCAGCAGTGAATATCAGGGGTGGTCTAATGAAAAACTGTTTTTT,CASSEYQGWSNEKLFF
TRBJ1-2,TRBD1,TRBV6-5,-,TGTGCCAGCAGTTACAGCCCCACAGGGGTGGAGTATGGCTACACCTTC,CASSYSPTGVEYGYTF
TRBJ1-3,-,TRBV7-6,-,TGTGCCAGCAGCTTAGCGGCCGGGGGGCTGGATGGAAACACCATATATTTT,CASSLAAGGLDGNTIYF
TRBJ1-1,-,TRBV28,-,TGTGCCAGCAGTTTATCTTCACGGGACACTGAAGCTTTCTTT,CASSLSSRDTEAFF
TRBJ1-3,-,TRBV19,few,TGTGCCAGTAGTAATCTCGCGGGGAAAGGAAACACCATATATTTT,CASSNLAGKGNTIYF
TRBJ2-7,TRBD1,TRBV28,-,TGTGCCAGCAGTGTGGGACAGGGGGGCGGCGAGCAGTACTTC,CASSVGQGGGEQYF
TRBJ2-7,TRBD1,TRBV9,few,TGTGCCAGCAGCGCCCGGACAGGATCAGGCTACGAGCAGTACTTC,CASSARTGSGYEQYF
TRBJ2-2,-,TRBV19,many,TGTGCCAGTAGTGCGGGGTACGCCGGGGAGCTGTTTTTT,CASSAGYAGELFF
TRBJ1-6,-,TRBV5-5,few,TGTGCCAGCAGCTTGGCACAGGGAGAATCACCCCTCCACTTT,CASSLAQGESPLHF
TRBJ2-1,TRBD1,TRBV3-1/TRBV3-2,once,TGTGCCAGCAGCCCTCTCCGGACAGGGCGCTCCTACAATGAGCAGTTCTTC,CASSPLRTGRSYNEQFF
TRBJ2-7,-,TRBV6-6,-,TGTGCCAGCAGTCAGACGACACTAGCCGAGCAGTACTTC,CASSQTTLAEQYF
TRBJ1-1,-,TRBV11-2,-,TGTGCCAGCAGCTTATTGGGCGGGGAAAAGGGGGCTTTCTTT,CASSLLGGEKGAFF